This TCR beta chain is drawn from a study of CD8+ T cells in alopecia areata. Study-level background: Administration of oral tofacitinib to treated patients was at 5 to 10 mg twice daily.

After isolation, RNA underwent reverse transcription to generate cDNA as the sequencing template. Using immunoSEQ multiplex PCR, the repertoire was profiled, and TCRdb retains in-frame clones only, with some absent. This sample has more than 200,000 clones, with 65% to 70% found just once. PBMCs yielded sorted CD4+ and CD8+ T cells. This clone was seen just once. Antigen unknown. Whole-study findings and limits: Lesional tissue from the scalp (especially in alopecia totalis/universalis) showed higher clonality than normal scalp.

The material sequenced was CD4+ T cells sorted from blood, taken at week 0. The TCR comes from a human donor with alopecia areata.

CDR3 nucleotide sequence: TGTGCCAGCAAACAGGGGGACATTCAGTACTTC. This gives the protein CASKQGDIQYF. This chain uses TRBV2 with TRBJ2-4, with 8 bases fitting TRBD1. Trimming removed 7 bases from V and 8 bases from J; junction bases left unmatched: 1. The CDR3 has 11 residues. CDR1 is SNHLY, CDR2 FYNNEI, per germline.